A selection of T cell receptor beta chains follows, all from one sample in a study of shared clonotypes between healthy human individuals. TCRdb keeps only in-frame clones here, not all; method: immunoSEQ multiplex PCR. The sample consists of 2,500,000 or so clones, approximately 93% of them appearing once. The material sequenced was naive CD4+ T cells from PBMCs. The source is a man in his late teens or twenties in good health. Some clones in this sample may be carry-over from other donors' samples. Each CDR3 is given with its conserved first and last residue. D genes are given only for firm matches. Where a row states a size, it is once, few, many or the class of an expanded clone; other rows omit it.

J gene	clone size	D gene	V gene	CDR3 protein	CDR3 DNA
TRBJ2-6	-	-	TRBV6-5	CASRLTDSGANVLTF	TGTGCCAGCAGATTAACAGACTCTGGGGCCAACGTCCTGACTTTC
TRBJ2-3	once	-	TRBV7-6	CASSPPSVITDTQYF	TGTGCCAGCAGCCCCCCCAGCGTAATCACAGATACGCAGTATTTT
TRBJ2-5	-	-	TRBV28	CASTPGHGFGGKETQYF	TGTGCCAGCACCCCCGGGCACGGGTTCGGGGGTAAAGAGACCCAGTACTTC
TRBJ1-4	-	-	TRBV5-4	CASSLAATNEKLFF	TGTGCCAGCAGCTTGGCGGCAACTAATGAAAAACTGTTTTTT
TRBJ2-5	-	-	TRBV25-1	CASSRGAGETQYF	TGTGCCAGCAGTCGGGGGGCAGGGGAGACCCAGTACTTC
TRBJ1-2	-	-	TRBV2	CASSVWTADGYTF	TGTGCCAGCAGTGTTTGGACAGCCGATGGCTACACCTTC
TRBJ1-2	-	-	TRBV5-8	CASRHGVQLYYGYTF	TGTGCCAGCAGACACGGGGTCCAATTGTATTATGGCTACACCTTC
TRBJ1-1	-	TRBD1	TRBV28	CASSPGQPNTEAFF	TGTGCCAGCAGTCCGGGACAGCCGAACACTGAAGCTTTCTTT
TRBJ1-4	-	-	TRBV7-2	CASSLARGKLFF	TGTGCCAGCAGCTTAGCAAGGGGAAAACTGTTTTTT
TRBJ2-7	-	TRBD1	TRBV5-5	CASRISWDRGREQYF	TGTGCCAGCAGAATCTCATGGGACAGGGGGCGTGAGCAGTACTTC
TRBJ1-4	-	TRBD1	TRBV18	CASSPRDSIPPKLFF	TGTGCCAGCTCCCCACGGGACAGCATTCCGCCAAAACTGTTTTTT
TRBJ2-1	once	-	TRBV6-4	CASSDTRQGKQFF	TGTGCCAGCAGTGACACTAGGCAGGGGAAGCAGTTCTTC
TRBJ1-4	-	-	TRBV7-9	CASSGPFATNEKLFF	TGTGCCAGCAGCGGACCTTTCGCAACTAATGAAAAACTGTTTTTT
TRBJ2-1	-	TRBD2	TRBV6-1	CATSSASGSVYEQFF	TGTGCCACCTCGTCGGCTAGCGGGTCGGTTTACGAGCAGTTCTTC
TRBJ2-2	-	-	TRBV21-1	CASSKGRTGELFF	TGTGCCAGCAGCAAGGGCCGCACCGGGGAGCTGTTTTTT
TRBJ2-2	-	TRBD2	TRBV18	CASSPPWSGGENTGELFF	TGTGCCAGCTCACCACCTTGGAGCGGGGGTGAGAACACCGGGGAGCTGTTTTTT
TRBJ1-1	-	-	TRBV11-2	CASSLGGSGEAFF	TGTGCCAGCAGCTTAGGAGGGTCGGGCGAAGCTTTCTTT
TRBJ1-3	-	TRBD1	TRBV7-3	CASSPRQGDRNTIYF	TGTGCCAGCAGCCCCAGACAGGGGGACCGAAACACCATATATTTT
TRBJ1-3	-	-	TRBV5-5	CASSRGSGNTIYF	TGTGCCAGCAGCCGGGGCTCTGGAAACACCATATATTTT
TRBJ1-5	-	-	TRBV7-2	CASSLMGRVGNQPQHF	TGTGCCAGCAGCTTAATGGGCAGGGTGGGGAATCAGCCCCAGCATTTT
TRBJ2-7	-	-	TRBV9	CASSEGGTNHYEQYF	TGTGCCAGCAGCGAGGGGGGGACTAACCACTACGAGCAGTACTTC
TRBJ1-6	-	TRBD1	TRBV27	CASSRQGSNSPLHF	TGTGCCAGCAGCCGACAGGGTAGTAATTCACCCCTCCACTTT
TRBJ1-3	-	-	TRBV18	CASSLTSDRPNTIYF	TGTGCCAGCTCCCTCACTTCGGACCGACCCAACACCATATATTTT
TRBJ2-3	-	TRBD1	TRBV18	CASSPNRQGTSTDTQYF	TGTGCCAGCTCACCTAATAGACAGGGGACCAGCACAGATACGCAGTATTTT
TRBJ2-1	-	TRBD2	TRBV28	CASSPPGLGVNEQFF	TGTGCCAGCAGTCCCCCTGGACTAGGGGTCAATGAGCAGTTCTTC
TRBJ1-1	-	-	TRBV5-1	CASSFGVGGQDTEAFF	TGCGCCAGCAGCTTTGGTGTAGGGGGGCAAGACACTGAAGCTTTCTTT
TRBJ2-2	-	-	TRBV5-4	CASSFGPFPDTGELFF	TGTGCCAGCAGCTTCGGTCCGTTCCCGGACACCGGGGAGCTGTTTTTT
TRBJ2-1	-	TRBD2	TRBV7-9	CASSSGTSGNNEQFF	TGTGCCAGCAGCTCGGGGACTAGCGGAAACAATGAGCAGTTCTTC
TRBJ2-5	once	TRBD2	TRBV5-1	CASSMGLAANQETQYF	TGCGCCAGCAGCATGGGACTAGCGGCAAACCAAGAGACCCAGTACTTC
TRBJ2-2	-	TRBD2	TRBV11-2	CASRLSSGLNTGELFF	TGTGCCAGCAGGCTGAGTAGCGGGCTTAACACCGGGGAGCTGTTTTTT
TRBJ2-7	-	-	TRBV7-2	CASSRQAVGYEQYF	TGTGCCAGCAGCAGACAGGCGGTCGGCTACGAGCAGTACTTC
TRBJ1-5	-	-	TRBV7-9	CASSLAQGPQPQHF	TGTGCCAGCAGCTTAGCTCAGGGCCCCCAGCCCCAGCATTTT
TRBJ1-4	-	-	TRBV15	CATSRVRWVGEKLFF	TGTGCCACCAGCAGAGTTCGATGGGTTGGAGAAAAACTGTTTTTT
TRBJ2-1	-	-	TRBV20-1	CSAQRADEQFF	TGCAGTGCCCAGCGGGCCGATGAGCAGTTCTTC
TRBJ1-5	few	-	TRBV28	CASGNRLNQPQHF	TGTGCCAGCGGGAACCGACTCAATCAGCCCCAGCATTTT
TRBJ2-3	-	-	TRBV18	CASSPGDRATDTQYF	TGTGCCAGCTCACCCGGCGATAGGGCCACAGATACGCAGTATTTT
TRBJ2-6	-	-	TRBV28	CASSPRGSGANVLTF	TGTGCCAGCAGTCCCAGGGGTTCTGGGGCCAACGTCCTGACTTTC
TRBJ2-3	once	TRBD1	TRBV29-1	CSAPRTGGTDTQYF	TGCAGCGCCCCCCGGACAGGGGGCACAGATACGCAGTATTTT
TRBJ2-1	-	TRBD2	TRBV6-1	CASSSGRGEQFF	TGTGCCAGCAGCAGCGGGAGAGGTGAGCAGTTCTTC
TRBJ2-1	-	TRBD2	TRBV5-4	CATTTSGSYEQFF	TGTGCCACCACGACTAGCGGGAGTTATGAGCAGTTCTTC
TRBJ2-3	once	TRBD2	TRBV29-1	CSATGLALGTDTQYF	TGCAGCGCCACGGGACTAGCGCTCGGCACAGATACGCAGTATTTT
TRBJ2-1	-	-	TRBV5-1	CASSLGGRSYNEQFF	TGCGCCAGCAGCTTGGGAGGGAGGTCCTACAATGAGCAGTTCTTC
TRBJ2-3	-	-	TRBV5-8	CASSPSSYTDTQYF	TGTGCCAGCAGCCCCTCCTCGTACACAGATACGCAGTATTTT
TRBJ2-2	-	TRBD1	TRBV19	CASSGDRGPGELFF	TGTGCCAGTAGTGGGGACAGGGGGCCCGGGGAGCTGTTTTTT
TRBJ2-2	-	TRBD2	TRBV6-1	CASSGDYWNTGELFF	TGTGCCAGCAGCGGGGACTATTGGAACACCGGGGAGCTGTTTTTT
TRBJ1-4	-	-	TRBV19	CASSDVGATNEKLFF	TGTGCCAGTAGTGATGTAGGGGCAACTAATGAAAAACTGTTTTTT
TRBJ2-2	-	-	TRBV5-4	CASSWGPDRANTGELFF	TGTGCCAGCAGCTGGGGGCCAGACCGAGCGAACACCGGGGAGCTGTTTTTT
TRBJ2-5	-	TRBD2	TRBV4-1	CASSQGASGSQETQYF	TGCGCCAGCAGCCAAGGGGCTAGCGGGTCCCAAGAGACCCAGTACTTC
TRBJ1-2	-	-	TRBV11-2	CASSLEFSTIWAF	TGTGCCAGCAGCTTAGAATTTTCGACGATCTGGGCCTTC
TRBJ2-7	-	-	TRBV11-2	CASSLGQVIAYEQYF	TGTGCCAGCAGCTTAGGACAGGTAATAGCCTACGAGCAGTACTTC
TRBJ1-2	-	-	TRBV2	CASSHPLRTNYGYTF	TGTGCCAGCAGCCACCCGTTGCGGACAAACTATGGCTACACCTTC
TRBJ2-2	-	TRBD1	TRBV7-8	CASSLRTGDTGELFF	TGTGCCAGCAGCCTAAGGACAGGGGACACCGGGGAGCTGTTTTTT
TRBJ2-2	-	-	TRBV9	CASSVVSGQNTGELFF	TGTGCCAGCAGCGTAGTTAGCGGTCAGAACACCGGGGAGCTGTTTTTT
TRBJ2-4	-	-	TRBV28	CASSLGARAKNIQYF	TGTGCCAGCAGTTTAGGGGCGAGAGCCAAAAACATTCAGTACTTC
TRBJ1-5	-	TRBD1	TRBV6-1	CASSGQGPHQPQHF	TGTGCCAGCAGTGGACAGGGGCCCCATCAGCCCCAGCATTTT
TRBJ1-4	-	-	TRBV19	CASRVGRRWGEKLFF	TGTGCCAGTAGGGTAGGGCGACGGTGGGGTGAAAAACTGTTTTTT
TRBJ2-7	-	TRBD2	TRBV7-2	CATSREGLAAPGGEQYF	TGTGCCACCTCCCGGGAGGGACTAGCGGCGCCAGGGGGGGAGCAGTACTTC
TRBJ1-1	few	-	TRBV19	CASSQTELRRTEAFF	TGTGCCAGTAGCCAGACAGAGCTCAGGAGGACTGAAGCTTTCTTT
TRBJ1-2	-	TRBD1	TRBV7-2	CASSTGTGAYEGYTF	TGTGCCAGCAGCACCGGTACAGGGGCCTATGAGGGCTACACCTTC